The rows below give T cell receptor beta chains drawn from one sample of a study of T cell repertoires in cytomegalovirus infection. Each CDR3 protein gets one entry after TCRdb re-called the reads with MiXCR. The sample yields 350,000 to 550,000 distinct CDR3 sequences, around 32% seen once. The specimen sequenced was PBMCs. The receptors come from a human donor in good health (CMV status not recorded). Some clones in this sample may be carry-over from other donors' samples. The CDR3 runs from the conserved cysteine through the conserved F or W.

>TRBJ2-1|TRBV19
CASSIRPLNEQLF
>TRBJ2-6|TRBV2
CASHHDRGPVNNVLTF
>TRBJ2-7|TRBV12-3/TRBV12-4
CASSFSGPAGEQYF
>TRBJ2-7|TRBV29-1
CSVESTTTYEQYF
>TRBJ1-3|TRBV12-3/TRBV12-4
CASSWLGGNTIYF
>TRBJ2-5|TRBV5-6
CASSLQLQETQYF
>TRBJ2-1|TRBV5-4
CASSLLAGAQYEQFF
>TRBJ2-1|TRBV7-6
CASSDPSGAAYSEQFF
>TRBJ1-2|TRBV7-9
CASSPTGTGYGYTF
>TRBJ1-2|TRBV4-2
CASSQGRQASSDGYTF
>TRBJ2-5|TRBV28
CASSPTGDRERETQYF
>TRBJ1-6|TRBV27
CASSHNPGQGRVNNSPLHF
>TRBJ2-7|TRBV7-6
CASSSYKKDRTSYEQYF
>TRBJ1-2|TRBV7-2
CASSLAGYTGLYGYTF
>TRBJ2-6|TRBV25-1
CASSETRTGPSSGANVLTF
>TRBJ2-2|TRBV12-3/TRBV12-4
CASRSAEIGELFF
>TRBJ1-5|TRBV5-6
CASSSTGLSNQPQHF
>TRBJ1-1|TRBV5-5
CASTGVKGTEAFF
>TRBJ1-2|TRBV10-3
CAISSNSGTGSRVYGYTF
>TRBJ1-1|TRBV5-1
CASSPAGGRNTEAFF
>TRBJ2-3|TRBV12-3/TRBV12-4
CASNRETDTQYF
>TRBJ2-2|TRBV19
CASSIVGGNAGELFF
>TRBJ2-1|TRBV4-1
CASSQEVVVYNEQFF
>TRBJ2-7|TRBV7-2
CASRPNTLSYEKYF
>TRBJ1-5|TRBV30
CACNTGTETQPQHF
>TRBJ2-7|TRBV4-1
CSSSQDRRHSYEQYF
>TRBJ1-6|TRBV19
CASNPGAYNSPLHF
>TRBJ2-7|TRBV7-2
CASSLGGTSYEQYF
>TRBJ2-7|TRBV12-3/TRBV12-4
CASSPQGPVGYEQYF
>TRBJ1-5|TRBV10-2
CASSESHIQPQHF
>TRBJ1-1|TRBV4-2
CASSQDRGADTEAFF
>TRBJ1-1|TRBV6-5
CDSSPGRAFEAFF
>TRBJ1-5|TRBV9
CASGGGYSNQPQHF
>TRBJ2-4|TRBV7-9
CASSLIDDTELFF
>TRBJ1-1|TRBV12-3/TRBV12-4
CASSPGQGIMNTEAFF
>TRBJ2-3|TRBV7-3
CASSPGTSGITQYF
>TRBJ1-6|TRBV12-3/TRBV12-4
CASSLRQLNSPLHF
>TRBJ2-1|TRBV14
CASSQDKPPIYNEQFF
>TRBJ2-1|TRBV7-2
CASSLARRSCGRPSYNEPFF
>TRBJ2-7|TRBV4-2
CASSQETQGGGQQYF
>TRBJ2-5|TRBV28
CASSSRILAGMETQYF
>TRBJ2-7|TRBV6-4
CASSGPWTGGETYEQYF
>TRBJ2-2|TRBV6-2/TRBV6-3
CASTTGRTGELFF
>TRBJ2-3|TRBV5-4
CASSDARLSRTKSSTDTQYF
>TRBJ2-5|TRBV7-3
CASSPSGGPVETQYF
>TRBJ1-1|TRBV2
CASTERGLGYGTEAFF